This T cell receptor beta chain was retrieved from a study of T cells in Graves' hyperthyroidism and ophthalmopathy. The study defined stable Graves' hyperthyroidism as no ophthalmopathy progression within 18 months. Patients showing uncontrolled infection, other autoimmune disease, pregnancy or lactation were ineligible. Researchers took RNA transcripts and amplified the TCR beta CDR3 regions from them. In the first-round RT-PCR of the TCR CDR3, the HTBI primer set was used. One entry per CDR3 protein results from TCRdb running MiXCR on the multiplex PCR reads. The sample lists some 760,000 distinct CDR3 sequences, 14% occurring once. Sequenced: blood. This TCR came from a woman under 30 with Graves' hyperthyroidism.

CDR3 DNA sequence: TGTGCCAGCACCTCCTTAAGGGGGATTTATGGCTACACCTTC. Its protein is CASTSLRGIYGYTF. The V and J genes are TRBV7-9 and TRBJ1-2, with D tentatively TRBD1 (6 bases). This CDR3 is built from 14 residues. Trimming pared 7 bases from V and 5 bases from J, leaving 17 bases between. The V gene's germline CDR1 is SEHNR and CDR2 FQNEAQ (reference sequence).